Listed below are T cell receptor beta chains from one sample, sequenced in a study of T cell repertoires in cytomegalovirus infection. One entry per CDR3 protein results from TCRdb running MiXCR on the reads. This table has some 220,000 distinct CDR3 sequences, more than 9% appearing once. The sequenced material came from PBMCs. These receptors all come from a human donor in good health (CMV status not recorded). Some clones in this sample may be carry-over from other donors' samples. The CDR3 runs from the conserved cysteine through the conserved F or W. The order of the fields is CDR3 length, J gene, V gene, clone size, D gene, CDR3 DNA, CDR3 protein. A D gene is named only where the DNA matches it firmly. Clone size is shown for a subset of rows, as once, few, many or a class of expanded clone.

>11|TRBJ1-4|TRBV20-1|few|.
TGCAGTACCGACAGGAATGAAAAACTGTTTTTT
CSTDRNEKLFF
>15|TRBJ2-3|TRBV5-6|many|.
TGTGCCAGCAGCTTGGCGTTAGGGGACACAGATACGCAGTATTTT
CASSLALGDTDTQYF
>14|TRBJ2-5|TRBV29-1|.|.
TGCAGCGTTGCGGATTCGGCTTCCCTGGAGACCCAGTACTTC
CSVADSASLETQYF
>14|TRBJ1-2|TRBV6-5|few|TRBD1
TGTGCCAGCAGACGGACAGGGTATGAGGGTGGCTACACCTTC
CASRRTGYEGGYTF
>14|TRBJ2-5|TRBV29-1|.|TRBD2
TGCAGCGTTCGACTAGCGGGTCTCCAAGAGACCCAGTACTTC
CSVRLAGLQETQYF
>15|TRBJ2-7|TRBV18|few|.
TGTGCCAGCTCCCCCCTGTTGACAGGAGCCTACGAGCAGTACTTC
CASSPLLTGAYEQYF
>15|TRBJ1-5|TRBV19|many|TRBD1
TGTGCCAGTAGTACCGGGACAGGGGGCGAACAGCCCCAGCATTTT
CASSTGTGGEQPQHF
>12|TRBJ2-5|TRBV29-1|few|.
TGCAGCGTGACCCAGAGGGGGGAGACCCAGTACTTC
CSVTQRGETQYF
>16|TRBJ2-7|TRBV7-4|few|.
TGTGCCAGCAGCCAAAACTGGACGGGGAGGACCTACGAGCAGTACTTC
CASSQNWTGRTYEQYF
>12|TRBJ1-2|TRBV5-1|.|TRBD1
TGCGCCAGTTCGCCGACAGGGAATGGCTACACCTTC
CASSPTGNGYTF
>14|TRBJ1-2|TRBV6-1|many|TRBD1
TGTGCCAGCAGTCCGTCGGGGACAGGGCCAGGCTACACCTTC
CASSPSGTGPGYTF
>14|TRBJ2-3|TRBV5-1|.|.
TGCGCCAGCAGCCCCTACGGGGGCACAGATACGCAGTATTTT
CASSPYGGTDTQYF
>15|TRBJ1-1|TRBV7-2|many|.
TGTGCCAGCAGCCCACCGGAAGGACGTCGGACTGAAGCTTTCTTT
CASSPPEGRRTEAFF
>14|TRBJ2-3|TRBV12-3/TRBV12-4|few|TRBD2
TGTGCCAGCAGTTTGTCGGCGGGGGTAGATACGCAGTATTTT
CASSLSAGVDTQYF
>21|TRBJ2-1|TRBV12-3/TRBV12-4|many|TRBD2
TGTGCCAGCAGTTGGGCCCCCGCGGGAGGGCCCCCTCCTCCTTCGTACAATGAGCAGTTCTTC
CASSWAPAGGPPPPSYNEQFF
>14|TRBJ1-4|TRBV6-2/TRBV6-3|many|.
TGTGCCAGCAGTTACACCAGGAGTAATGAAAAACTGTTTTTT
CASSYTRSNEKLFF
>14|TRBJ1-5|TRBV6-6|few|TRBD1
TGTGCCAGCACGCAACAGGGGGCTACACAGGCCCAGCATTTT
CASTQQGATQAQHF
>10|TRBJ2-1|TRBV29-1|.|.
TGCAGCGGTAGTATTCATGAGCAGTTCTTC
CSGSIHEQFF
>15|TRBJ2-1|TRBV15|many|.
TGTGCCACCAGCAGTGAGGCGGGACTCGGCAATGAGCAGTTCTTC
CATSSEAGLGNEQFF
>17|TRBJ2-1|TRBV23-1|many|TRBD2
TGCGCCAGCAGTCAATGGACTAGCGGGTCTGAGACGGGGGAGCAGTTCTTC
CASSQWTSGSETGEQFF
>12|TRBJ1-5|TRBV29-1|.|.
TGCAGCGTTGGTAGCAGAGATCAGCCCCAGCATTTT
CSVGSRDQPQHF
>16|TRBJ1-1|TRBV5-5|.|TRBD1
TGTGCCAGCAGCTCGACAGGGCCTAGTGGTTACACTGAAGCTTTCTTT
CASSSTGPSGYTEAFF
>15|TRBJ2-3|TRBV7-2|.|.
TGTGCCAGCAGCGCTACGCGGGTACCTGGGGATACGCAGTATTTT
CASSATRVPGDTQYF
>15|TRBJ2-1|TRBV18|many|.
TGTGCCAGCTCACCTACGACAGGATTCCACAATGAGCAGTTCTTC
CASSPTTGFHNEQFF
>15|TRBJ2-3|TRBV20-1|.|TRBD2
TGCAGTGCTAGAGAATCTAGCGGGAGCACAGATACGCAGTATTTT
CSARESSGSTDTQYF
>11|TRBJ2-3|TRBV19|many|.
TGTGCCAGTAGTATAACGGGTACGCAGTATTTT
CASSITGTQYF
>14|TRBJ2-2|TRBV6-2/TRBV6-3|few|.
TGTGCCAGCAGCCCCTGGACGTACACCGGGGAGCTGTTTTTT
CASSPWTYTGELFF
>13|TRBJ2-5|TRBV6-1|.|TRBD2
TGTGCCAGCACCGTAGGCCCGGGAGGGACCCAGTACTTC
CASTVGPGGTQYF
>17|TRBJ2-7|TRBV6-1|many|.
TGTGCCAGCAGAAGAGGGGGAGGGGGAGGAATCGTCTACGAGCAGTACTTC
CASRRGGGGGIVYEQYF
>12|TRBJ2-7|TRBV28|many|.
TGTGCCAGCGGCGGCATCATATACGAGCAGTACTTC
CASGGIIYEQYF
>15|TRBJ2-5|TRBV20-1|many|TRBD2
TGCAGTGCTAAAATCTCGACTAGCGGAGAAGAGACCCAGTACTTC
CSAKISTSGEETQYF
>16|TRBJ2-2|TRBV20-1|many|TRBD2
TGCAGTGCTACTCCTAGCGGGAGGCCCAACACCGGGGAGCTGTTTTTT
CSATPSGRPNTGELFF
>14|TRBJ2-5|TRBV29-1|many|TRBD1
TGCAGCGTTGGGGCAGGGGGCTTTCAAGAGACCCAGTACTTC
CSVGAGGFQETQYF
>12|TRBJ1-4|TRBV2|many|.
TGTGCCAGCAGTGAGGGGCATGAAAAACTGTTTTTT
CASSEGHEKLFF
>15|TRBJ2-3|TRBV4-3|.|.
TGCGCCAGCAGCCAAGATATGCAGGTCACAGATACGCAGTATTTT
CASSQDMQVTDTQYF
>16|TRBJ2-1|TRBV28|few|TRBD2
TGTGCCAGCAGTCCTGCCGGGACTAGCGGGAGAAACGAGCAGTTCTTC
CASSPAGTSGRNEQFF
>14|TRBJ1-5|TRBV28|.|.
TGTGCCAGCTGGGACGCTAGTAGCAATCAGCCCCAGCATTTT
CASWDASSNQPQHF
>16|TRBJ2-6|TRBV7-2|many|.
TGTGCCAGCAGCTTAGGTCCGGGACCTGGGGCCAACGTCCTGACTTTC
CASSLGPGPGANVLTF
>16|TRBJ1-4|TRBV4-1|many|.
TGCGCCAGCAGCCAACCCCCCGGGGACCCGGGGGAAAAACTGTTTTTT
CASSQPPGDPGEKLFF
>14|TRBJ2-7|TRBV19|few|TRBD2
TGTGCCAGTAGTATCCGGACTAGTAAGAGCGAGCAGTACTTC
CASSIRTSKSEQYF
>15|TRBJ1-4|TRBV12-3/TRBV12-4|.|.
TGTGCCAGCAGCCCGACAGCCGTCTTTAATGAAAAACTGTTTTTT
CASSPTAVFNEKLFF
>14|TRBJ2-2|TRBV7-9|many|TRBD2
TGTGCCAGCGGACTAGCGGGAGCCACCGGGGAGCTGTTTTTT
CASGLAGATGELFF
>14|TRBJ1-2|TRBV28|many|.
TGTGCCAGCACCCCATCTGGGAGCCTTTATGGCTACACCTTC
CASTPSGSLYGYTF
>14|TRBJ2-7|TRBV28|few|TRBD2
TGTGCCAGCAGCTCCGGGACTAGCCGGAACGAGCAGTACTTC
CASSSGTSRNEQYF
>14|TRBJ1-5|TRBV6-2/TRBV6-3|few|TRBD1
TGTGCCAGCATCCGAGCAGGGGGGAATCAGCCCCAGCATTTT
CASIRAGGNQPQHF
>14|TRBJ2-3|TRBV7-2|many|.
TGTGCCAGCAGCTTAGCCAGTGTCCAAGATACGCAGTATTTT
CASSLASVQDTQYF
>18|TRBJ2-6|TRBV19|many|.
TGTGCCAGTAGTGCCCCTATGGGTTGGGCATCTGGGGCCAACGTCCTGACTTTC
CASSAPMGWASGANVLTF
>14|TRBJ2-1|TRBV11-2|.|.
TGTGCCAGCAGCCCCCCCGGACTGTACAATGAGCAGTTCTTC
CASSPPGLYNEQFF
>15|TRBJ2-7|TRBV19|.|.
TGTGCCAGTAGCGAGCCGCGGGGCACTACCTACGAGCAGTACTTC
CASSEPRGTTYEQYF
>14|TRBJ1-6|TRBV7-2|many|TRBD1
TGTGCCAGCAGCGACGGGACAGGGGATTCACCCCTCCACTTT
CASSDGTGDSPLHF
>14|TRBJ2-7|TRBV7-2|many|.
TGTGCCAGCAGCTTGGGCAGGGACTTCGACGAGCAGTACTTC
CASSLGRDFDEQYF
>14|TRBJ1-6|TRBV6-5|.|.
TGTGCCAGCAGTTACGAAAGTCGCAATTCACCCCTCCACTTT
CASSYESRNSPLHF
>14|TRBJ1-2|TRBV5-4|.|.
TGTGCCAGCAGCGAGCACCAGGGGAGCTATGGCTACACCTTC
CASSEHQGSYGYTF
>14|TRBJ2-7|TRBV6-5|few|.
TGTGCCAGCAGTTTTCAATACAGAGCCTACGAGCAGTACTTC
CASSFQYRAYEQYF